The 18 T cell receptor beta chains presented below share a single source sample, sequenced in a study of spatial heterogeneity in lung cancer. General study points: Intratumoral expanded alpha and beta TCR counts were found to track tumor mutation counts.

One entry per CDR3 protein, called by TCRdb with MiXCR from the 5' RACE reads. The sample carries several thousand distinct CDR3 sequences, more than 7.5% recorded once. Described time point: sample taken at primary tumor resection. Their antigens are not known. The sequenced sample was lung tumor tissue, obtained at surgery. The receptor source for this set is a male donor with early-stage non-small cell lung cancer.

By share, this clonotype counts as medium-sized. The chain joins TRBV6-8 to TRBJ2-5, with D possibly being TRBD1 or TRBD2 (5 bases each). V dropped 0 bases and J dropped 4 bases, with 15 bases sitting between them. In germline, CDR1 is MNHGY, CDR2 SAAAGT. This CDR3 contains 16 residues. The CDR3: CASSYSGASCRETQYF. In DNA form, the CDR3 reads TGTGCCAGCAGTTACTCCGGGGCATCCTGCCGAGAGACCCAGTACTTC.

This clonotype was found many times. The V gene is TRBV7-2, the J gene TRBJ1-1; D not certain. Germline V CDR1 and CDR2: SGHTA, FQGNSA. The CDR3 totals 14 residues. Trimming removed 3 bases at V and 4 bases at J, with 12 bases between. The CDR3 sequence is CASSFAGPATEAFF. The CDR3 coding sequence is TGTGCCAGCAGCTTCGCGGGTCCAGCCACTGAAGCTTTCTTT.

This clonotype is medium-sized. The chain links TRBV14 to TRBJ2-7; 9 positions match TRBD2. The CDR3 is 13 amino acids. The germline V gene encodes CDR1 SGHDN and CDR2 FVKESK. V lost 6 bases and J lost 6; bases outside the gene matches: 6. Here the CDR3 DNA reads TGTGCCAGCAGAGCCGGGACTAGCCCCGAGCAGTACTTC. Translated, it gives CASRAGTSPEQYF.

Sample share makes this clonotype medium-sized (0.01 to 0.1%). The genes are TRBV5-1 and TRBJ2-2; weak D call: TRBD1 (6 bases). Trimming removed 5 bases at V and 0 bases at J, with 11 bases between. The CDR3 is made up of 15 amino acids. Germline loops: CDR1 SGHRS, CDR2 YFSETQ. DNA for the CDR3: TGCGCCAGCAGGGCGGACAGCGCGAACACCGGGGAGCTGTTTTTT. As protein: CASRADSANTGELFF.

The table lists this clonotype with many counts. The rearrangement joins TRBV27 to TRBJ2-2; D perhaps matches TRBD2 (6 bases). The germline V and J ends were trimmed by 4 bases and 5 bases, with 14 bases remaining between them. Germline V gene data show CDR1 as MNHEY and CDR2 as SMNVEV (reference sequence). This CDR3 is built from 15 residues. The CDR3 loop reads CASSSSRAGTGELFF. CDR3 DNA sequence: TGTGCCAGCAGTTCCTCCCGGGCGGGGACCGGGGAGCTGTTTTTT.

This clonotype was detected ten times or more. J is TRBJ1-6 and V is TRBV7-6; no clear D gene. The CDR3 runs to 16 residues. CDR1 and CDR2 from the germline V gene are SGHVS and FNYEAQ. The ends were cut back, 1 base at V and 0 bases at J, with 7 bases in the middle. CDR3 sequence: CASSLDSSSYNSPLHF. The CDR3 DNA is TGTGCCAGCAGCTTAGACTCTAGCTCCTATAATTCACCCCTCCACTTT.

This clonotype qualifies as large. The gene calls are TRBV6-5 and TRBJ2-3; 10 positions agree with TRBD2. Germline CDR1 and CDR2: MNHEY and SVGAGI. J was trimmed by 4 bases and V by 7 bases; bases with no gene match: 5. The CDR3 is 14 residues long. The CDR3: CASTSGTSADTQYF. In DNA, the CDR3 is TGTGCCAGCACTTCCGGGACTAGCGCAGATACGCAGTATTTT.

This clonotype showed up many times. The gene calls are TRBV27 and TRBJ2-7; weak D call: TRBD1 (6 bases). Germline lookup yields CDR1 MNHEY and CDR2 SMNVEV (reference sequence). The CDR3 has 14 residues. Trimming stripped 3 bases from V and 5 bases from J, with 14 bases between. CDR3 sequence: CASSFRQVADEQYF. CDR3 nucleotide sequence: TGTGCCAGCAGTTTTCGACAGGTCGCCGACGAGCAGTACTTC.

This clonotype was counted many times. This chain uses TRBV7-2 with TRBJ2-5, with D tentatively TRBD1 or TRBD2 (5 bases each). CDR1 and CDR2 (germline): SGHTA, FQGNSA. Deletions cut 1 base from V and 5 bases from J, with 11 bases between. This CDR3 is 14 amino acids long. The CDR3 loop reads CASSLGGRGETQYF. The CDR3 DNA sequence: TGTGCCAGCAGCTTAGGGGGCCGAGGGGAGACCCAGTACTTC. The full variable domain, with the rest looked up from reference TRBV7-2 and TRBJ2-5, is GAGVSQSPSNKVTEKGKDVELRCDPISGHTALYWYRQSLGQGLEFLIYFQGNSAPDKSGLPSDRFSAERTGGSVSTLTIQRTQQEDSAVYLCASSLGGRGETQYFGPGTRLLVL.

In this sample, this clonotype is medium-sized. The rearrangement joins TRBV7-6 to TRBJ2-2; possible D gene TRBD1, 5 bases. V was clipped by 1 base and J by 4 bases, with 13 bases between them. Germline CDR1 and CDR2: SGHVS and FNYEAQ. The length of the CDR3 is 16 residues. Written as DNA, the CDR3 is TGTGCCAGCAGCTTAGTAGTAGGGGAAGGCACCGGGGAGCTGTTTTTT. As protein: CASSLVVGEGTGELFF. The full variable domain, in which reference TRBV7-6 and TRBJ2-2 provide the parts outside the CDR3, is GAGVSQSPRYKVTKRGQDVALRCDPISGHVSLYWYRQALGQGPEFLTYFNYEAQQDKSGLPNDRFSAERPEGSISTLTIQRTEQRDSAMYRCASSLVVGEGTGELFFGEGSRLTVL.

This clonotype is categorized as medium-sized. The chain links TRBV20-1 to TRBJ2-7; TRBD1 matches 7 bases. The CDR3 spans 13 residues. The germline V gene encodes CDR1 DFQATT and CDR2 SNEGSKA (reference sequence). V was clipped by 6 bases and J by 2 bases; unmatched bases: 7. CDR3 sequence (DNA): TGCAGTGCGCACGGGACAGACACCTACGAGCAGTACTTC. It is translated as CSAHGTDTYEQYF.

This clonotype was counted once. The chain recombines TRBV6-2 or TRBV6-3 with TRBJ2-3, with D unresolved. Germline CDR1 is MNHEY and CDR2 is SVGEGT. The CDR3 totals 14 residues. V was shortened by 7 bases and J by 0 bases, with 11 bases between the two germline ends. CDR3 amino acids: CASTDLLSTDTQYF. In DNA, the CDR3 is TGTGCCAGCACCGACCTTTTAAGCACAGATACGCAGTATTTT.

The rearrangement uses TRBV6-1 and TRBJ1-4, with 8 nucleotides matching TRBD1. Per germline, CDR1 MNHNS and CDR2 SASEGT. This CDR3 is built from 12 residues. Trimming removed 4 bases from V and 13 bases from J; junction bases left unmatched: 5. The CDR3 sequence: CASSADRVGLFF. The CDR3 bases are TGTGCCAGCAGTGCGGACAGGGTAGGACTGTTTTTT.

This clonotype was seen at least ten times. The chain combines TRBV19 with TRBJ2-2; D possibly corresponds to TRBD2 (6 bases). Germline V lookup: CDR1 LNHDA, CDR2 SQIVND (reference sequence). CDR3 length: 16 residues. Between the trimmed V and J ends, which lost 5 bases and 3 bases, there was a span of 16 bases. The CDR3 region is CASSFRGLPHTGELFF. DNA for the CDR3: TGTGCCAGTAGTTTTCGTGGACTACCCCACACCGGGGAGCTGTTTTTT.

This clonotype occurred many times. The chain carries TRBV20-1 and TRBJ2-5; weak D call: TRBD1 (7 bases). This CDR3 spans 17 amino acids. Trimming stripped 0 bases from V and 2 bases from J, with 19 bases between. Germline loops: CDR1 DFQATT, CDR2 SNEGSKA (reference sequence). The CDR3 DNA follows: TGCAGTGCTAGAGATCTCCAGCAGGGGGGTTTACAAGAGACCCAGTACTTC. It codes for CSARDLQQGGLQETQYF.

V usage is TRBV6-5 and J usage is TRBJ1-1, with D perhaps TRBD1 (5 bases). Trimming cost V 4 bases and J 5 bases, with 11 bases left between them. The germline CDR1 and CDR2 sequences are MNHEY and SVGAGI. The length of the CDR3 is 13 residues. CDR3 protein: CASSSGWGTEAFF. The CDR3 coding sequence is TGTGCCAGCAGTTCCGGTTGGGGGACTGAAGCTTTCTTT.

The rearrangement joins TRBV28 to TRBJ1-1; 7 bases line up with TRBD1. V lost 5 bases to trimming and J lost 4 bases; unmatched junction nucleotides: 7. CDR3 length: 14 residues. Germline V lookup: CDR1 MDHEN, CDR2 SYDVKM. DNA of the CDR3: TGTGCCAGCAGTCCGGGACAGAGGGGCACTGAAGCTTTCTTT. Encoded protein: CASSPGQRGTEAFF. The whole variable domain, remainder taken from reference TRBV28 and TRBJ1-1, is DVKVTQSSRYLVKRTGEKVFLECVQDMDHENMFWYRQDPGLGLRLIYFSYDVKMKEKGDIPEGYSVSREKKERFSLILESASTNQTSMYLCASSPGQRGTEAFFGQGTRLTVV.

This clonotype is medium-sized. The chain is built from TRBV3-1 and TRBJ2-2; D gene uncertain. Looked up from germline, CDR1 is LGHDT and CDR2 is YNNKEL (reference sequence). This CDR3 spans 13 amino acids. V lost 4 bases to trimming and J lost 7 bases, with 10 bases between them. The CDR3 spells CASSPVRGGELFF. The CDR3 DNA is TGTGCCAGCAGCCCCGTTAGAGGCGGGGAGCTGTTTTTT.